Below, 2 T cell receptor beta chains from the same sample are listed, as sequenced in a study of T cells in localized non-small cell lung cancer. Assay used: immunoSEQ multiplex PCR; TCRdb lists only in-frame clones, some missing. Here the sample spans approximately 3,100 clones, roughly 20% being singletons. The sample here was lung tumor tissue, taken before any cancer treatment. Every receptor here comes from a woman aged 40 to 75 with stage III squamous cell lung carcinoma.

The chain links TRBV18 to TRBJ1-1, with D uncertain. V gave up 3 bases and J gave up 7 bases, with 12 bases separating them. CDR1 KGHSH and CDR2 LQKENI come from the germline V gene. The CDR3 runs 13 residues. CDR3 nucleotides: TGTGCCAGCTCACCCTTGGCGGAGAGTGAAGCTTTCTTT. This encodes CASSPLAESEAFF.

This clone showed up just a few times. This chain's CDR3 is CASSPRTGPHEQYF. For the CDR3, the DNA is TGTGCCAGCAGCCCACGGACAGGGCCGCACGAGCAGTACTTC. This rearrangement joins TRBV11-3 to TRBJ2-7, with 8 bases fitting TRBD1. This CDR3 has 14 amino acids. Germline trimming cut 5 bases from V and 5 bases from J; bases unmatched to any gene: 8. Germline V gives CDR1 SGHNT, CDR2 YENEEA.